Below are 24 T cell receptor beta chains sequenced from a single sample in a study of cytomegalovirus exposure and HLA in healthy donors (dated by TCRdb to about 2017). Libraries came from the immunoSEQ multiplex PCR assay. A mixture of 60 forward primers for TCR Vbeta segments and 13 reverse primers for TCR Jbeta segments was used in the multiplex PCR. TCRdb obtained this table from immuneACCESS and retained in-frame rearrangements with V and J assigned. These tables miss some clones; where compared with another copy, unresolved V genes account for less than half of the shortfall, and the remainder is unexplained. Counted in this sample were 150,000 to 200,000 clones; approximately 79% of them appeared once. The ten largest clones take up 6.3% of the sample. Sequences were obtained from PBMCs. The receptors originated from a man aged 35 to 55 in good health and CMV-seropositive.

The chain joins TRBV30 to TRBJ2-7; 11 nucleotides line up with TRBD1. This CDR3 contains 15 residues. CDR1 GTSNPN and CDR2 SVGIG come from the germline V gene (reference sequence). With V trimmed by 6 bases and J by 0 bases, 7 bases remained unmatched. The CDR3 sequence: CACGGGTGGSYEQYF. DNA of the CDR3: TGTGCCTGCGGGGGGGGGACAGGGGGCTCCTACGAGCAGTACTTC. Full variable domain (missing parts from reference TRBV30 and TRBJ2-7): SQTIHQWPATLVQPVGSPLSLECTVEGTSNPNLYWYRQAAGRGLQLLFYSVGIGQISSEVPQNLSASRPQDRQFILSSKKLLLSDSGFYLCACGGGTGGSYEQYFGPGTRLTVT.

The chain uses TRBV6-1 and TRBJ2-5; D is perhaps TRBD2 (6 bases). V dropped 6 bases and J dropped 4 bases, with 18 bases sitting between them. The CDR3 is made up of 15 amino acids. Germline CDR1 reads MNHNS; CDR2 reads SASEGT. For the CDR3, the DNA is TGTGCCAGCAGGCTGACTAGTGTACGCGTAGAGACCCAGTACTTC. Amino acids: CASRLTSVRVETQYF.

This clone was detected only a few times. The chain combines TRBV28 with TRBJ1-6; D might be TRBD1 (6 bases). V was cut by 7 bases and J by 7 bases, with 14 bases left in between. The CDR3 contains 14 residues. Germline CDR1 and CDR2: MDHEN and SYDVKM. CDR3 nucleotides: TGTGCCAGCACCGTGGGGGCTCTCAATTCACCCCTCCACTTT. Translation gives CASTVGALNSPLHF.

With regard to this clone: The sample has other DNA sequences that encode this CDR3 too. The chain couples TRBV6-5 to TRBJ2-2; D is uncertain. This CDR3 has 14 amino acids. Germline CDR1 is MNHEY and CDR2 is SVGAGI. V was pared by 6 bases and J by 4 bases, with 12 bases between. The CDR3 reads CASSATVSTGELFF. In nucleotides, the CDR3 is TGTGCCAGCAGCGCTACCGTTTCCACCGGGGAGCTGTTTTTT.

The chain combines TRBV6-1 with TRBJ1-3; D gene uncertain. Germline CDR1 reads MNHNS; CDR2 reads SASEGT. V lost 3 bases and J 2 bases, leaving 11 bases between the germline ends. The CDR3 contains 15 residues. CDR3 protein: CASSEGVRPGNTIYF. CDR3 nucleotide sequence: TGTGCCAGCAGTGAGGGAGTTCGCCCTGGAAACACCATATATTTT.

The genes are TRBV5-1 and TRBJ2-7; weak D call: TRBD1 (5 bases). In germline, CDR1 is SGHRS, CDR2 YFSETQ. The CDR3 sequence is 13 residues long. V was clipped by 0 bases and J by 3 bases, with 7 bases between them. CDR3 sequence: CASSLGRVYEQYF. CDR3 nucleotides: TGCGCCAGCAGCTTGGGCAGGGTCTACGAGCAGTACTTC.

The chain is built from TRBV27 and TRBJ1-6, with D unresolved. The CDR3 has 15 amino acids. Germline V gene sequence: CDR1 MNHEY, CDR2 SMNVEV (reference sequence). V lost 2 bases and J 2 bases, leaving 7 bases between the germline ends. As DNA, the CDR3 is TGTGCCAGCAGTTTAGCGGGAACCTATAATTCACCCCTCCACTTT. This translates into CASSLAGTYNSPLHF.

This clone showed up just a few times. The CDR3 region is CASSPGTSGDEQYF. The CDR3 DNA reads TGTGCCAGCTCACCCGGGACTAGCGGGGACGAGCAGTACTTC. The chain is built from TRBV18 and TRBJ2-7; 13 nucleotides agree with TRBD2. V shed 3 bases, J shed 5 bases, and the junction held 1 base outside the gene matches. The CDR3 sequence is 14 residues long. Germline-derived CDR1 and CDR2 are KGHSH and LQKENI.

The chain couples TRBV7-3 to TRBJ2-1; 16 nucleotides agree with TRBD2. Germline CDR1 and CDR2: SGHTA and FQGTGA. V was clipped by 5 bases and J by 4 bases; unmatched bases: 5. The CDR3 is 17 amino acids. The CDR3 loop is CASSGAGLAGGYNEQFF. The CDR3 DNA sequence: TGTGCCAGCAGCGGCGCGGGACTAGCGGGGGGGTACAATGAGCAGTTCTTC. Based on the CDR3 plus reference TRBV7-3 and TRBJ2-1, the full variable domain is GAGVSQTPSNKVTEKGKYVELRCDPISGHTALYWYRQSLGQGPEFLIYFQGTGAADDSGLPNDRFFAVRPEGSVSTLKIQRTERGDSAVYLCASSGAGLAGGYNEQFFGPGTRLTVL.

The chain is built from TRBV19 and TRBJ2-7; 7 bases map to TRBD1. This CDR3 has 13 amino acids. J gave up 3 bases and V 3 bases, and 2 bases lay outside the gene matches. Germline-derived CDR1 and CDR2 are LNHDA and SQIVND (reference sequence). CDR3 sequence: CASSIPGGYEQYF. CDR3 DNA sequence: TGTGCCAGTAGTATCCCAGGGGGCTACGAGCAGTACTTC.

This sequence joins TRBV7-2 and TRBJ2-7; TRBD2 matches 8 bases. V dropped 6 bases and J dropped 6; count of bases not matched to a gene: 7. Germline V gives CDR1 SGHTA, CDR2 FQGNSA. The CDR3 length is 13 residues. The CDR3 protein is CASRAGLGFEQYF. As DNA, the CDR3 is TGTGCCAGCAGGGCGGGACTAGGTTTCGAGCAGTACTTC.

J is TRBJ1-6 and V is TRBV7-6, with D unclear. The CDR3 has 14 residues. The ends were cut back, 1 base at V and 6 bases at J, with 7 bases in the middle. CDR1 is SGHVS, CDR2 FNYEAQ, per germline. The CDR3 spells CASSLGGVNSPLHF. CDR3 coding DNA: TGTGCCAGCAGCTTAGGAGGAGTTAATTCACCCCTCCACTTT.

With respect to this clone: A read error may account for a junction end that differs from germline. The chain links TRBV2 to TRBJ2-1; 11 bases line up with TRBD2. The CDR3 is made up of 15 amino acids. Per the germline V gene, CDR1 is SNHLY and CDR2 is FYNNEI. This CDR3 is CASRLSGGAYNEQFF. The CDR3 nucleotides are TGTGCCAGCAGACTTAGCGGGGGGGCCTATAATGAGCAGTTCTTC.

The chain carries TRBV19 and TRBJ1-1; D remains ambiguous. Germline V gene sequence: CDR1 LNHDA, CDR2 SQIVND (reference sequence). This CDR3 region has 13 residues. V was cut by 5 bases and J by 6 bases, with 13 bases left in between. The CDR3 bases are TGTGCCAGTAGTTTAAACCGCAGGTCTGAAGCTTTCTTT. It codes for CASSLNRRSEAFF.

V and J are TRBV7-2 and TRBJ2-4, with TRBD2 matching over 14 bases. This CDR3 is 19 amino acids long. Germline V gives CDR1 SGHTA, CDR2 FQGNSA. Trimming at V came to 0 bases and at J to 0 bases, leaving 4 bases not matched to a gene. The DNA for the CDR3 is TGTGCCAGCAGCTTAGCGGGACTAGCGGGGGCCGTAGCCAAAAACATTCAGTACTTC. This encodes CASSLAGLAGAVAKNIQYF.

The chain is built from TRBV12-5 and TRBJ1-1; 8 bases agree with TRBD1. CDR3 length equals 17 residues. Unmatched junction bases numbered 10, after V lost 3 bases and J lost 1 base. Per the germline V gene, CDR1 is LGHNT and CDR2 is FRNRAP. The CDR3 protein is CASGFGQGAPQNTEAFF. Here the CDR3 DNA reads TGTGCTAGTGGTTTCGGGCAGGGGGCCCCTCAGAACACTGAAGCTTTCTTT.

The sample holds a few counts of this clone. V gene TRBV6-4 combines with J gene TRBJ2-2; D perhaps matches TRBD2 (5 bases). Germline CDR1 and CDR2: MRHNA and SNTAGT. The CDR3 contains 16 residues. Trimming shortened V by 5 bases and J by 2 bases, and 15 bases separated the two germline ends. The CDR3 region has the DNA TGTGCCAGCAGTTCGGACTCAATCGAAAACACCGGGGAGCTGTTTTTT. It encodes CASSSDSIENTGELFF.

This clone occurred once. The CDR3 DNA follows: TGTGCCAGTAGTATAACTCCGGCCGCGGGAGAGACCCAGTACTTC. The encoded protein is CASSITPAAGETQYF. V usage is TRBV19 and J usage is TRBJ2-5, with a tentative D call TRBD2 (5 bases). The CDR3 runs to 15 residues. The ends were cut back, 2 bases at V and 4 bases at J, with 14 bases in the middle. Germline-derived CDR1 and CDR2 are LNHDA and SQIVND (reference sequence).

J is TRBJ1-2 and V is TRBV20-1; D not resolved. The CDR3 spans 10 residues. Germline lookup yields CDR1 DFQATT and CDR2 SNEGSKA (reference sequence). CDR3 loop: CSAARVSYTF. Here the CDR3 DNA reads TGCAGCGCCGCACGCGTAAGCTACACCTTC.

The rearrangement links TRBV7-9 to TRBJ2-1, with TRBD2 matching over 8 bases. The germline CDR1 and CDR2 sequences are SEHNR and FQNEAQ (reference sequence). V lost 5 bases, J lost 1 base, and 4 bases stayed unmatched. CDR3 length: 15 amino acids. The CDR3 bases are TGTGCCAGCAGCGAAAGCGGGGGATCCTACAATGAGCAGTTCTTC. Protein sequence: CASSESGGSYNEQFF. Filled out from reference TRBV7-9 and TRBJ2-1, the complete variable domain reads DTGVSQNPRHKITKRGQNVTFRCDPISEHNRLYWYRQTLGQGPEFLTYFQNEAQLEKSRLLSDRFSAERPKGSFSTLEIQRTEQGDSAMYLCASSESGGSYNEQFFGPGTRLTVL.

The V call is TRBV6-4, the J call TRBJ2-3; TRBD1 might be the D (5 bases). Trimming left V 6 bases short and J 2 bases short, with 9 bases between. The CDR3 has 13 amino acids. Germline CDR1 reads MRHNA; CDR2 reads SNTAGT. CDR3 nucleotide sequence: TGTGCCAGCAGCTTCAGGGTCACAGATACGCAGTATTTT. This gives the protein CASSFRVTDTQYF.

J is TRBJ1-2 and V is TRBV7-9; TRBD1 is a possible D gene (6 bases). Deletions cut 5 bases from V and 3 bases from J, with 28 bases between. Germline V lookup: CDR1 SEHNR, CDR2 FQNEAQ (reference sequence). The CDR3 sequence is 19 residues long. The CDR3: CASSQTPRLQGEVDYGYTF. In DNA form, the CDR3 reads TGTGCCAGCAGCCAAACACCCCGACTACAGGGCGAGGTGGACTATGGCTACACCTTC.

This clone was seen a handful of times. Its ends do not fully match the called genes, so a read error is possible. This sequence joins TRBV7-7 and TRBJ2-3; D uncertain. The CDR3 has 13 amino acids. Germline-derived CDR1 and CDR2 are SSHAT and FNYEAQ (reference sequence). The CDR3: CASSWRATDTQYF. CDR3 coding DNA: TGTGCTAGCAGCTGGAGAGCCACAGATACGCAGTATTTT.

This clone turned up a few times. Other nucleotide sequences in the sample specify the same CDR3. The chain carries TRBV7-3 and TRBJ2-3; D call uncertain. V gave up 5 bases and J gave up 0 bases, with 3 bases separating them. This CDR3 is built from 12 residues. Germline values: CDR1 SGHTA, CDR2 FQGTGA. The CDR3 here is CASSPSTDTQYF. The CDR3 region has the DNA TGTGCCAGCAGCCCTAGCACAGATACGCAGTATTTT.